The clone carrying this TCR beta chain came up many times. Its specificity is not known. This sample is drawn from a study of spatial heterogeneity in lung cancer. The overall study: The donors, 70 to 80 patients with untreated early-stage non-small cell lung cancer, provided the samples. In raw reads, more than 9.5 appearances on average were recorded for each unique TCR and UMI combination.

Time point noted: blood at routine non-recurrence follow-up after resection. No cell sorting; template was whole RNA from tumor, lung tissue or PBMC. Points from the study as a whole: At tumor resection, ubiquitous expanded TCRs were detected in blood more often than later.

All TCR cDNA molecules were individually tagged with a unique molecular identifier. One entry per CDR3 protein, called by TCRdb with MiXCR from the 5' RACE reads. Of around 110,000 distinct CDR3 sequences in the sample, 12% were seen once. The sequencing used PBMCs, collected at follow-up. This clonotype originated in a male donor with early-stage non-small cell lung cancer.

CDR3 sequence (DNA): TGCGCCAGCAGCTTGGCCCGGGGGGTAAGCGACGAGCAGTACTTC. The encoded protein is CASSLARGVSDEQYF. V usage is TRBV5-1 and J usage is TRBJ2-7; TRBD2 matches at 7 bases. The CDR3 covers 15 residues. The V segment lost 0 bases and the J segment 5 bases; nucleotides outside the gene matches: 8. From germline, CDR1 is SGHRS and CDR2 YFSETQ.